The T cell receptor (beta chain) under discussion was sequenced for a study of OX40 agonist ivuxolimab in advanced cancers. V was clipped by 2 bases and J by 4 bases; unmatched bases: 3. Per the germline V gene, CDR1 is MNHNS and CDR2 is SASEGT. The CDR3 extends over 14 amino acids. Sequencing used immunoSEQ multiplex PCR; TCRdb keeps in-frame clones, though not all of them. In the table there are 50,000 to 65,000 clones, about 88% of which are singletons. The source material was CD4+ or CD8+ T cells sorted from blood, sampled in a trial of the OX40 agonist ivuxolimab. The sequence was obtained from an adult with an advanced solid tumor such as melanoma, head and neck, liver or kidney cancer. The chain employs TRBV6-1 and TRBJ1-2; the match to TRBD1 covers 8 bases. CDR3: CASSESRGPYGYTF. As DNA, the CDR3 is TGTGCCAGCAGTGAAAGCAGGGGGCCCTATGGCTACACCTTC.